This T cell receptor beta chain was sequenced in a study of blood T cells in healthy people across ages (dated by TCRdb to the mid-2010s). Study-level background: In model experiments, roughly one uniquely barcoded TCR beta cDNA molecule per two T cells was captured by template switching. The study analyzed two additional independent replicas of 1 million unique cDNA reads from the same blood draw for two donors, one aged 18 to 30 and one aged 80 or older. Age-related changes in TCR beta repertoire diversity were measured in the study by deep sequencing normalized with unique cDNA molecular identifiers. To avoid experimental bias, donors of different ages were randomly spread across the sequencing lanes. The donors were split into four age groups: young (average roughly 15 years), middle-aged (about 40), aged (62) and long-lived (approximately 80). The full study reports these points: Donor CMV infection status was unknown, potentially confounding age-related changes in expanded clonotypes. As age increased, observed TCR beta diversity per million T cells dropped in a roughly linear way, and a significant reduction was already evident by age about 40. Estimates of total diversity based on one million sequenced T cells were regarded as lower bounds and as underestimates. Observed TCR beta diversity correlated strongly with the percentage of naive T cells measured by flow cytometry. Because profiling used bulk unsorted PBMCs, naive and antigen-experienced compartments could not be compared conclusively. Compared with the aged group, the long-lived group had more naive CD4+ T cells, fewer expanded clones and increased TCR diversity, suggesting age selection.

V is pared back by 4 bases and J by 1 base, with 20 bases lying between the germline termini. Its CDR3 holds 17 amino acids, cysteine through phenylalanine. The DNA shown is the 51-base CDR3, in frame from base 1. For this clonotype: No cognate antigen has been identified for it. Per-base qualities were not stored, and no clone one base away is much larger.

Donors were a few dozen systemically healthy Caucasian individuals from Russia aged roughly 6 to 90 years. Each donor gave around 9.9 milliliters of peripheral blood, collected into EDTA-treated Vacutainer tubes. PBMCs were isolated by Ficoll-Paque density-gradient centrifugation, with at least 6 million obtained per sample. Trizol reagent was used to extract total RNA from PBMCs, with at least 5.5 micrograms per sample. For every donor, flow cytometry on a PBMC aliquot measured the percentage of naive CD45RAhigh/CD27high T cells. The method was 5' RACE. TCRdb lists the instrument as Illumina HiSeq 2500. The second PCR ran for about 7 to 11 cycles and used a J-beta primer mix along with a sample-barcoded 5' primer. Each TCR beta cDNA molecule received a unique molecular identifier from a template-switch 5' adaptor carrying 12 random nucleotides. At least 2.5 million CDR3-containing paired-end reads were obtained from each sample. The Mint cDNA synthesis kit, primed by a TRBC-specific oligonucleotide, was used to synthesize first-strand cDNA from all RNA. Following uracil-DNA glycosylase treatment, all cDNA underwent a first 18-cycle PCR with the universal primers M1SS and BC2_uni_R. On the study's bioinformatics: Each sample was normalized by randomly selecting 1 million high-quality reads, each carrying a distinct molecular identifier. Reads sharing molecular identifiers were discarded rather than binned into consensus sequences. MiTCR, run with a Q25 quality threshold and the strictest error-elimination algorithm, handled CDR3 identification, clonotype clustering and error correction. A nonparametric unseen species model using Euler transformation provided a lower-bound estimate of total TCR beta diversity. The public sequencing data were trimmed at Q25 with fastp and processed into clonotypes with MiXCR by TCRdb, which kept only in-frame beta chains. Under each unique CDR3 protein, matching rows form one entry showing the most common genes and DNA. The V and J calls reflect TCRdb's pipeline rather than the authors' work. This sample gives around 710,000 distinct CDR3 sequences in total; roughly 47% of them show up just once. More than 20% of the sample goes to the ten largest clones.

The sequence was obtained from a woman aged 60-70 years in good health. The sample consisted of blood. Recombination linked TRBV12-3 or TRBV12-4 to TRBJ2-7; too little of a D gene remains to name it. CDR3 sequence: CASSCQLRVLASYEQYF. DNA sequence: TGTGCCAGCAGTTGCCAACTCCGGGTATTGGCTTCCTACGAGCAGTACTTC.